The rows below give T cell receptor beta chains drawn from one sample of a study of T cells in Graves' hyperthyroidism and ophthalmopathy. MiXCR, run by TCRdb on the multiplex PCR reads, gives a single entry per CDR3 protein. The data contain some 440,000 distinct CDR3 sequences, around a sixth of them seen just once; the ten biggest clones take up less than 15%. Sequenced input: blood. The source of these receptors is a woman under 30 with Graves' hyperthyroidism. The conserved cysteine and the conserved F or W are not part of the CDR3 here.

>TRBV13|TRBJ1-2
ASSPPGRAGGYT
>TRBV9|TRBJ2-5
ASSVEERGALQETQY
>TRBV4-3|TRBJ2-1
ASSQGRSLFEQF
>TRBV2|TRBJ1-5
ASSDNRGLNQPQH
>TRBV20-1|TRBJ1-1
SALEFGQGYTEAF
>TRBV6-6|TRBJ1-2
ASSYSDANYGYT
>TRBV5-1|TRBJ2-1
ASSFDRAGGYNEQF
>TRBV9|TRBJ1-6
ASSVGWAGGDNSPLH
>TRBV19|TRBJ1-6
ASSMAGPWPPLH
>TRBV7-8|TRBJ2-3
ASSLGQGGTDTQY
>TRBV12-3/TRBV12-4|TRBJ2-1
ASSPGQGVINEQF
>TRBV19|TRBJ2-1
ASEGFNEQF
>TRBV10-3|TRBJ2-3
AISERLAGLDTQY
>TRBV7-3|TRBJ2-6
ASSFSGIEKANVLT
>TRBV7-3|TRBJ2-1
ASSLGAPAGEQF
>TRBV28|TRBJ2-5
ASSFFQREDRETQY
>TRBV7-3|TRBJ2-1
ASSLDGARNYNEQF
>TRBV2|TRBJ1-2
ASNGFRLENYGYT
>TRBV9|TRBJ2-7
ASSGGQGEEQY
>TRBV14|TRBJ1-2
ASSQEQGVGGYT
>TRBV20-1|TRBJ2-3
SARDLGGTDTQY
>TRBV29-1|TRBJ1-1
SVEGGGQAVYEAF
>TRBV10-3|TRBJ2-3
AISDGVQEY
>TRBV4-1|TRBJ2-3
ASRPHLGADVGTDTQY
>TRBV5-1|TRBJ1-1
ASSFQGVDTEAF
>TRBV11-2|TRBJ1-6
ASSSPGQILPNSPLH
>TRBV19|TRBJ1-5
ASSIEALWQPQH
>TRBV7-8|TRBJ2-5
ASNFFGEPQGQGYETQY
>TRBV28|TRBJ1-5
ASSFREDLSNQPQH
>TRBV6-2/TRBV6-3|TRBJ1-5
ASSPGSGTMGNQPQH
>TRBV20-1|TRBJ2-1
SAMDPERISYNEQF
>TRBV11-2|TRBJ2-1
ASSLDLAGGAHNEQF
>TRBV14|TRBJ2-2
ASSQSSAPTIGELF
>TRBV11-2|TRBJ2-1
ASSSWTGLDEQF
>TRBV7-2|TRBJ2-7
ASSLAWETINPYEQY
>TRBV20-1|TRBJ2-1
SAVRAQGHNEQF
>TRBV5-1|TRBJ2-2
ASSTDGQVTGELF
>TRBV27|TRBJ2-7
ASSPQDYEQY
>TRBV4-1|TRBJ2-5
ASSQGQGVQETQY
>TRBV20-1|TRBJ1-6
SARVYNSPLH
>TRBV27|TRBJ2-3
ASSFQRERPDTQY
>TRBV5-1|TRBJ2-7
ASSPDSVSYEQY
>TRBV5-1|TRBJ2-2
ASNLGGTNTGELF
>TRBV12-3/TRBV12-4|TRBJ1-1
ASSLTGGGYTEAF
>TRBV20-1|TRBJ1-1
SAPRENTEAF
>TRBV20-1|TRBJ2-5
SANTLAGVPETQY
>TRBV4-3|TRBJ2-5
ASSQLAGQETQY
>TRBV24-1|TRBJ2-1
ATSDTSLSVGEVMNEQF